The clone carrying this T cell receptor (beta chain) came up once. These data belong to a study of blood T cell repertoires in COVID-19. Study context: Both acute and convalescent COVID-19 samples were obtained from the United States, Italy and Spain. Sources were T cells, B-cell-depleted T cells, or PBMCs; the material itself was cDNA or gDNA.

Looked up from germline, CDR1 is KGHSH and CDR2 is LQKENI. The CDR3 covers 14 residues. The V gene end was trimmed by 3 bases and the J gene end by 3 bases; junction bases not matched to a gene: 4. Original processing methods: From reference gene primer amplification, estimates of nucleated cell counts were derived. Method: immunoSEQ multiplex PCR; TCRdb's copy keeps in-frame clones and lacks some. V, J and clone size are those of that table, while D and trimming were read from the DNA. The table includes about 410,000 clones, 75% to 90% detected once. Seattle researchers signed up patients amid active infection and tracked them longitudinally.

The sequenced material came from peripheral blood. This clonotype originated in a woman aged 40-49 years with COVID-19, enrolled during active disease. The chain carries TRBV18 and TRBJ2-7; 8 bases line up with TRBD1. The CDR3, as DNA: TGTGCCAGCTCACCGACAGGGGCCGGCTACGAGCAGTACTTC. It yields the protein CASSPTGAGYEQYF.